What follows are 21 T cell receptor beta chains derived from one specimen sequenced in a study of blood T cell repertoires in COVID-19. The data were produced by immunoSEQ multiplex PCR, yet TCRdb's version contains in-frame clones alone and is incomplete. In the table there are 150,000 to 250,000 clones, 94% of which are singletons. What was sequenced was peripheral blood. These TCRs come from a man aged 25-45 years with COVID-19, enrolled during active disease.

The chain combines TRBV5-1 with TRBJ2-5; 13 nucleotides align to TRBD2. CDR3 length equals 18 residues. V shed 2 bases and J 5 bases; nucleotides not matched to a gene: 12. Germline-derived CDR1 and CDR2 are SGHRS and YFSETQ. CDR3 loop: CASSLSLAGGPLEETQYF. As DNA, the CDR3 is TGCGCCAGCAGCTTATCACTAGCGGGGGGGCCTTTAGAGGAGACCCAGTACTTC. The whole variable domain, remainder taken from reference TRBV5-1 and TRBJ2-5, is KAGVTQTPRYLIKTRGQQVTLSCSPISGHRSVSWYQQTPGQGLQFLFEYFSETQRNKGNFPGRFSGRQFSNSRSEMNVSTLELGDSALYLCASSLSLAGGPLEETQYFGPGTRLLVL.

Remarks on this clone: Additional DNA sequences in this sample encode the identical CDR3. The chain employs TRBV7-9 and TRBJ2-5; D remains unclear. The CDR3 length is 11 residues. CDR1 is SEHNR, CDR2 FQNEAQ, per germline (reference sequence). The germline V and J ends were trimmed by 5 bases and 5 bases, with 6 bases remaining between them. For the CDR3, the DNA is TGTGCCAGCAGCCCCCGGGAGACCCAGTACTTC. It translates to CASSPRETQYF.

A single count supports this clone. This chain connects TRBV19 to TRBJ2-1; 8 bases align to TRBD1. Germline V CDR1 and CDR2: LNHDA, SQIVND (reference sequence). The CDR3 extends over 15 amino acids. Trimming cost V 3 bases and J 0 bases; bases outside gene matches: 1. CDR3 bases: TGTGCCAGTAGTATTGGACAGGGCTCCTACAATGAGCAGTTCTTC. Its protein is CASSIGQGSYNEQFF.

V gene TRBV6-5 combines with J gene TRBJ2-7, with 10 bases identical to TRBD2. V shed 4 bases and J 3 bases; nucleotides not matched to a gene: 9. CDR1 and CDR2 (germline): MNHEY, SVGAGI. The CDR3 is made up of 16 amino acids. CDR3 region: CASSSQLAGIHYEQYF. CDR3 bases: TGTGCCAGCAGTTCCCAACTAGCGGGGATACACTACGAGCAGTACTTC.

V gene TRBV5-6 combines with J gene TRBJ1-2; 8 bases are shared with TRBD1. Trimming took 1 base from V and 2 from J; bases not matched to a gene: 4. The CDR3 is 15 residues long. In germline, CDR1 is SGHDT, CDR2 YYEEEE. CDR3 amino acids: CASSLYRGWNYGYTF. In nucleotides, the CDR3 is TGTGCCAGCAGCTTGTACAGGGGGTGGAACTATGGCTACACCTTC.

The CDR3 protein is CASSYGMEGGTEAFF. Written as DNA, the CDR3 is TGTGCCAGCAGTTACGGCATGGAGGGGGGGACTGAAGCTTTCTTT. The rearrangement uses TRBV6-6 and TRBJ1-1; possibly TRBD1 for D (6 bases). The CDR3 is made up of 15 amino acids. Germline CDR1 reads MNHNY; CDR2 reads SVGAGI (reference sequence). Between the trimmed V and J ends, which lost 2 bases and 5 bases, there was a span of 15 bases.

The rearrangement joins TRBV29-1 to TRBJ2-3; D not resolved. The CDR3 is 15 residues long. V lost 4 bases and J 6 bases, leaving 20 bases between the germline ends. The germline CDR1 and CDR2 sequences are SQVTM and ANQGSEA. The CDR3 bases are TGCAGCGTTGTATGGCTTTCAGGTTCTTCTGATACGCAGTATTTT. Its protein product is CSVVWLSGSSDTQYF.

This clone has a handful of counts. The genes are TRBV11-2 and TRBJ1-2; 10 bases map to TRBD1. Losses at the gene ends were 6 bases for V and 4 bases for J; bases not matched to a gene: 5. This CDR3 is built from 14 residues. The germline gives CDR1 SGHAT, CDR2 FQNNGV. CDR3 sequence: CASRGQGTLYGYTF. CDR3 nucleotides: TGTGCCAGCAGGGGACAGGGGACCCTCTATGGCTACACCTTC.

The chain links TRBV14 to TRBJ1-5; tentative D call: TRBD1 (5 bases). The CDR3 has 14 amino acids. Per germline, CDR1 SGHDN and CDR2 FVKESK. With 3 bases removed from V and 4 bases from J, the gap between germline ends came to 10 bases. CDR3 nucleotides: TGTGCCAGCAGCCAGATGGGGGGGAATCAGCCCCAGCATTTT. This codes for CASSQMGGNQPQHF.

This sequence joins TRBV3-1 (or the pseudogene TRBV3-2) and TRBJ1-6; D not certain. Germline assignment: CDR1 LGHDT and CDR2 YNNKEL (reference sequence). There are 12 residues in the CDR3. V lost 3 bases, J lost 9 bases, and 6 bases lay in between. This CDR3 is CASSHPSSPLHF. The CDR3 DNA reads TGTGCCAGCAGCCACCCGAGTTCACCCCTCCACTTT.

This clone occurred once. V gene TRBV3-1 (or the pseudogene TRBV3-2) combines with J gene TRBJ1-2; D might be TRBD1 (5 bases). The germline V gene encodes CDR1 LGHDT and CDR2 YNNKEL (reference sequence). V was shortened by 3 bases and J by 8 bases, with 13 bases between the two germline ends. This CDR3 spans 13 amino acids. CDR3 sequence: CASSHVQGLGYTF. In DNA, the CDR3 is TGTGCCAGCAGCCATGTCCAGGGCCTGGGCTACACCTTC.

V and J are TRBV28 and TRBJ1-1; D call uncertain. V lost 5 bases, J lost 2 bases, and 6 bases lay in between. Germline V gives CDR1 MDHEN, CDR2 SYDVKM. The CDR3 totals 12 residues. The CDR3 region is CASSLYNTEAFF. In nucleotides, the CDR3 is TGTGCCAGCAGTCTCTACAACACTGAAGCTTTCTTT.

V usage is TRBV6-5 and J usage is TRBJ1-2; 12 bases align to TRBD1. V shed 6 bases and J 8 bases; nucleotides not matched to a gene: 4. Germline V gives CDR1 MNHEY, CDR2 SVGAGI. The CDR3 spans 13 residues. CDR3 coding DNA: TGTGCCAGCAGAGGGACAGGGGGCGACGGCTACACCTTC. Protein: CASRGTGGDGYTF.

The chain is built from TRBV10-3 and TRBJ2-7; D remains ambiguous. The V and J ends lost 3 bases and 9 bases respectively, with 12 bases between them. CDR1 and CDR2 (germline): ENHRY, SYGVKD. This CDR3 is built from 12 residues. CDR3 in DNA: TGTGCCATCAGTGACCAGGCCAGTGCGCAGTACTTC. It codes for CAISDQASAQYF.

The chain links TRBV4-1 to TRBJ2-3, with 8 bases fitting TRBD1. Germline CDR1 and CDR2: MGHRA and YSYEKL. The CDR3 contains 17 residues. With 2 bases clipped from V and 4 bases from J, the junction kept 11 bases outside the gene matches. The CDR3 region has the DNA TGCGCCAGCAGCCAAAACATCGGACAGGGTTCCCCAGATACGCAGTATTTT. This gives the protein CASSQNIGQGSPDTQYF.

The chain combines TRBV2 with TRBJ2-2; 9 bases match TRBD1. Losses at the gene ends were 7 bases for V and 1 base for J; bases not matched to a gene: 7. The CDR3 is 16 amino acids. CDR1 and CDR2 from the germline V gene are SNHLY and FYNNEI. The CDR3 spells CASTYQGQGNTGELFF. DNA of the CDR3: TGTGCCAGCACCTACCAGGGACAGGGGAACACCGGGGAGCTGTTTTTT.

This chain uses TRBV19 with TRBJ1-6, with a possible D match to TRBD1 (5 bases). This CDR3 has 15 residues. CDR1 is LNHDA and CDR2 is SQIVND in the germline V gene (reference sequence). Trimming shortened V by 6 bases and J by 7 bases, and 16 bases separated the two germline ends. The CDR3, as DNA: TGTGCCAGTAGCGACAGCGTAGCTCGGAATTCACCCCTCCACTTT. This translates into CASSDSVARNSPLHF.

This chain uses TRBV11-2 with TRBJ2-7; D gene uncertain. Germline-derived CDR1 and CDR2 are SGHAT and FQNNGV. The CDR3 spans 15 residues. Trimming left V 2 bases short and J 0 bases short, with 11 bases between. The CDR3 region is CASSLRFEDSYEQYF. The CDR3 DNA sequence: TGTGCCAGCAGCTTAAGATTCGAGGACTCCTACGAGCAGTACTTC.

This sequence joins TRBV27 and TRBJ2-3, with no clear D. CDR3 size: 14 residues. Germline values: CDR1 MNHEY, CDR2 SMNVEV (reference sequence). V was cut by 5 bases and J by 1 base, with 10 bases left in between. The CDR3 region is CASSRVRGTDTQYF. The CDR3 nucleotides are TGTGCCAGCAGTCGAGTCCGGGGCACAGATACGCAGTATTTT.

In this sample, this clone turned up a few times. V is TRBV27 and J is TRBJ2-7; a possible D gene is TRBD1 (6 bases). The V gene lost 2 bases and the J gene lost 2 bases, with 13 bases spanning the gap. The CDR3 loop spans 15 amino acids. The germline V gene encodes CDR1 MNHEY and CDR2 SMNVEV (reference sequence). CDR3 sequence (DNA): TGTGCCAGCAGTTTAGGTAGGACAGCTACCTACGAGCAGTACTTC. Its protein product is CASSLGRTATYEQYF.

This chain links TRBV5-1 with TRBJ1-2, with D perhaps TRBD1 (6 bases). The CDR3 runs to 14 residues. Germline V lookup: CDR1 SGHRS, CDR2 YFSETQ. Trimming cost V 3 bases and J 3 bases, with 12 bases left between them. The chain's CDR3 is CASSSRTDHYGYTF. Here the CDR3 DNA reads TGCGCCAGCAGCTCCAGGACAGACCACTATGGCTACACCTTC.